This entry lists 32 T cell receptor beta chains sequenced from one sample in a study of CD8 T cells in Susac syndrome. Reverse transcription used about 0.45 to 1 ug RNA and random hexamers. Via MiXCR, TCRdb re-called the immunoSEQ multiplex PCR reads, giving one row per CDR3 protein. This sample has some 120,000 distinct CDR3 sequences; 90% to 95% occur once, and the top ten carry more than 0.095%. Sequencing input: CD4+ T cells from PBMCs. Receptors were obtained from a human donor in good health.

This clonotype was seen once. This chain links TRBV13 with TRBJ2-1, with D perhaps TRBD2 (5 bases). CDR3 length: 17 amino acids. V lost 5 bases to trimming and J lost 0 bases, with 17 bases between them. The germline V gene encodes CDR1 PRHDT and CDR2 FYEKMQ (reference sequence). The CDR3 sequence is CASSHDLGRSSYNEQFF. The CDR3 nucleotides read TGTGCCAGCAGCCATGATCTAGGGAGAAGCTCCTACAATGAGCAGTTCTTC.

This chain uses TRBV29-1 with TRBJ2-3; 13 bases match TRBD2. After removal of 3 bases from V and 4 bases from J, the junction contained 4 bases not matched to a gene. Germline assignment: CDR1 SQVTM and CDR2 ANQGSEA. The CDR3 extends over 15 amino acids. Written as DNA, the CDR3 is TGCAGCGTTGAGCGGACTAGCGGGAGCCCAGATACGCAGTATTTT. Encoded protein: CSVERTSGSPDTQYF.

The rearrangement links TRBV7-2 to TRBJ2-1, with D unclear. CDR3 length equals 17 residues. The V gene's germline CDR1 is SGHTA and CDR2 FQGNSA. Trimming left V 5 bases short and J 0 bases short, with 17 bases between. The CDR3 nucleotides are TGTGCCAGCAGCAAAGTGGGTAGTCGGAGCTCCTACAATGAGCAGTTCTTC. Translation gives CASSKVGSRSSYNEQFF. Drawing the rest from reference TRBV7-2 and TRBJ2-1, the complete variable domain is GAGVSQSPSNKVTEKGKDVELRCDPISGHTALYWYRQSLGQGLEFLIYFQGNSAPDKSGLPSDRFSAERTGGSVSTLTIQRTQQEDSAVYLCASSKVGSRSSYNEQFFGPGTRLTVL.

A single count supports this clonotype. The gene calls are TRBV7-2 and TRBJ2-2; TRBD2 might be the D (6 bases). The germline CDR1 and CDR2 sequences are SGHTA and FQGNSA. The CDR3 is 15 amino acids. V dropped 2 bases and J dropped 5 bases, with 12 bases sitting between them. CDR3 coding DNA: TGTGCCAGCAGCTTAAGCCTAGCGCAAACCGGGGAGCTGTTTTTT. Its protein product is CASSLSLAQTGELFF.

The V and J genes are TRBV7-2 and TRBJ2-3; tentative D call: TRBD2 (5 bases). Trimming left V 0 bases short and J 7 bases short, with 14 bases between. From germline, CDR1 is SGHTA and CDR2 FQGNSA. CDR3 size: 15 residues. CDR3: CASSLAPSGLNTQYF. As DNA, the CDR3 is TGTGCCAGCAGCTTAGCTCCCAGCGGCCTAAATACGCAGTATTTT. The whole variable domain, remainder taken from reference TRBV7-2 and TRBJ2-3, is GAGVSQSPSNKVTEKGKDVELRCDPISGHTALYWYRQSLGQGLEFLIYFQGNSAPDKSGLPSDRFSAERTGGSVSTLTIQRTQQEDSAVYLCASSLAPSGLNTQYFGPGTRLTVL.

This chain links TRBV5-1 with TRBJ2-2; D call uncertain. This CDR3 region has 14 residues. V dropped 4 bases and J dropped 3 bases, with 10 bases sitting between them. Per the germline V gene, CDR1 is SGHRS and CDR2 is YFSETQ. CDR3 residues: CASSPRQYTGELFF. In DNA form, the CDR3 reads TGCGCCAGCAGCCCGCGGCAGTACACCGGGGAGCTGTTTTTT.

The genes are TRBV7-2 and TRBJ2-5; TRBD1 might be the D (6 bases). V was shortened by 6 bases and J by 2 bases, with 10 bases between the two germline ends. Germline-derived CDR1 and CDR2 are SGHTA and FQGNSA. The CDR3 totals 13 residues. Here the CDR3 reads CASRSTGQETQYF. For the CDR3, the DNA is TGTGCCAGCAGGTCTACAGGGCAAGAGACCCAGTACTTC.

This sequence joins TRBV5-1 and TRBJ2-7; 8 nucleotides align to TRBD1. This CDR3 comprises 16 residues. V lost 1 base and J lost 3; bases outside the gene matches: 9. From germline, CDR1 is SGHRS and CDR2 YFSETQ. In nucleotides, the CDR3 is TGCGCCAGCAGCTTGCACCCGGGACAGGCCTACTACGAGCAGTACTTC. Translated, it gives CASSLHPGQAYYEQYF.

This chain joins TRBV5-4 and TRBJ2-3, with D unclear. The germline CDR1 and CDR2 sequences are SGHNT and YYREEE (reference sequence). Trimming cost V 4 bases and J 1 base, with 10 bases left between them. This CDR3 is built from 14 residues. This CDR3 reads CASSLPAGTDTQYF. The DNA for the CDR3 is TGTGCCAGCAGCCTTCCAGCTGGCACAGATACGCAGTATTTT.

The chain employs TRBV30 and TRBJ2-7, with D perhaps matching TRBD1 or TRBD2 (5 bases each). V lost 1 base and J lost 2, with 15 bases in between. Per germline, CDR1 GTSNPN and CDR2 SVGIG (reference sequence). The CDR3 extends over 15 amino acids. Here the CDR3 reads CAWSDPGRQTYEQYF. The CDR3 nucleotides are TGTGCCTGGAGTGACCCGGGACGGCAGACCTACGAGCAGTACTTC. The full variable domain, in which reference TRBV30 and TRBJ2-7 provide the parts outside the CDR3, is SQTIHQWPATLVQPVGSPLSLECTVEGTSNPNLYWYRQAAGRGLQLLFYSVGIGQISSEVPQNLSASRPQDRQFILSSKKLLLSDSGFYLCAWSDPGRQTYEQYFGPGTRLTVT.

The CDR3 coding sequence is TGTGCCAGCTCACCACTGGACACAGATACGCAGTATTTT. Its translation is CASSPLDTDTQYF. The gene calls are TRBV18 and TRBJ2-3; no clear D gene. The length of the CDR3 is 13 residues. Trimming removed 1 base at V and 2 bases at J, with 4 bases between. Germline loops: CDR1 KGHSH, CDR2 LQKENI.

The chain is built from TRBV6-5 and TRBJ1-1; 10 positions agree with TRBD1. CDR3 length: 16 residues. Germline V gene sequence: CDR1 MNHEY, CDR2 SVGAGI. With V trimmed by 2 bases and J by 2 bases, 5 bases remained unmatched. CDR3 amino acids: CASSYRRTGGNTEAFF. CDR3 coding DNA: TGTGCCAGCAGTTACAGGAGGACAGGGGGAAACACTGAAGCTTTCTTT.

V gene TRBV24-1 combines with J gene TRBJ2-1; TRBD2 matches at 13 bases. Unmatched junction bases numbered 7, after V lost 4 bases and J lost 8 bases. CDR1 is KGHDR, CDR2 SFDVKD, per germline. This CDR3 is built from 16 residues. CDR3 sequence reads: CATSDPTSGRSDEQFF. CDR3 nucleotides: TGTGCCACCAGTGACCCGACTAGCGGGAGGAGTGATGAGCAGTTCTTC.

This clonotype was counted a single time. The J gene is TRBJ2-7, the V gene TRBV5-6, with 9 bases lining up with TRBD1. With V trimmed by 7 bases and J by 5 bases, 13 bases remained unmatched. CDR1 SGHDT and CDR2 YYEEEE come from the germline V gene. The CDR3 length is 15 residues. The CDR3 nucleotides read TGTGCCAGCGGGATCTGGGACAGGGAAGCGGACGAGCAGTACTTC. As protein: CASGIWDREADEQYF. The variable domain in full, completed from reference TRBV5-6 and TRBJ2-7, reads DAGVTQSPTHLIKTRGQQVTLRCSPKSGHDTVSWYQQALGQGPQFIFQYYEEEERQRGNFPDRFSGHQFPNYSSELNVNALLLGDSALYLCASGIWDREADEQYFGPGTRLTVT.

The rearrangement links TRBV12-3 or TRBV12-4 to TRBJ1-2; 12 bases line up with TRBD1. The CDR3 is 15 residues long. V lost 3 bases, J lost 8 bases, and 7 bases stayed unmatched. CDR3 sequence: CASSLTGQGARGYTF. The CDR3 DNA is TGTGCCAGCAGTTTGACGGGACAGGGGGCGCGAGGCTACACCTTC.

V and J are TRBV27 and TRBJ2-7; D uncertain. The germline V gene encodes CDR1 MNHEY and CDR2 SMNVEV (reference sequence). CDR3 size: 14 residues. Trimming took 3 bases from V and 0 from J, leaving 9 bases between them. The CDR3 is CASSLTYSSYEQYF. Written as DNA, the CDR3 is TGTGCCAGCAGTTTGACGTACAGCTCCTACGAGCAGTACTTC.

The chain has TRBV7-2 and TRBJ1-1; D unclear. Germline assignment: CDR1 SGHTA and CDR2 FQGNSA. The V end was cut by 7 bases, the J end by 0 bases, with 12 bases between. This CDR3 contains 14 residues. This CDR3 is CASTPVEMNTEAFF. The CDR3 nucleotides read TGTGCCAGCACCCCTGTGGAGATGAACACTGAAGCTTTCTTT. Full variable domain (outside the CDR3, taken from reference TRBV7-2 and TRBJ1-1): GAGVSQSPSNKVTEKGKDVELRCDPISGHTALYWYRQSLGQGLEFLIYFQGNSAPDKSGLPSDRFSAERTGGSVSTLTIQRTQQEDSAVYLCASTPVEMNTEAFFGQGTRLTVV.

This chain connects TRBV7-2 to TRBJ2-5; D is unclear. Germline assignment: CDR1 SGHTA and CDR2 FQGNSA. The CDR3 totals 14 residues. Trimming pared 4 bases from V and 5 bases from J, leaving 14 bases between. CDR3 DNA sequence: TGTGCCAGCAGCTCTTATAGGGTTGGGGAGACCCAGTACTTC. Translating gives CASSSYRVGETQYF.

The chain carries TRBV6-5 and TRBJ1-5; perhaps TRBD1 as D (6 bases). V lost 4 bases and J 3 bases, leaving 10 bases between the germline ends. This CDR3 contains 14 residues. CDR1 and CDR2 (germline): MNHEY, SVGAGI. CDR3 coding DNA: TGTGCCAGCAGTTCCGGACAGCCCAATCAGCCCCAGCATTTT. This translates into CASSSGQPNQPQHF.

The chain uses TRBV29-1 and TRBJ1-5; possible D gene TRBD1, 6 bases. From germline, CDR1 is SQVTM and CDR2 ANQGSEA. The CDR3 is 13 amino acids. The germline V and J ends were trimmed by 4 bases and 11 bases, with 18 bases remaining between them. CDR3 residues: CSVGEGGKAAQHF. For the CDR3, the DNA is TGCAGCGTTGGGGAGGGGGGGAAAGCAGCCCAGCATTTT.

This chain joins TRBV5-1 and TRBJ2-5, with unresolved D. The CDR3 totals 12 residues. V was pared by 2 bases and J by 3 bases, with 5 bases between. In germline, CDR1 is SGHRS, CDR2 YFSETQ. The CDR3 protein is CASSFSEETQYF. The DNA of the CDR3 is TGCGCCAGCAGCTTTAGTGAAGAGACCCAGTACTTC.

This chain connects TRBV12-3 or TRBV12-4 to TRBJ1-5; TRBD1 is a possible D gene (6 bases). V lost 6 bases, J lost 5 bases, and 17 bases lay in between. The length of the CDR3 is 15 residues. The CDR3 nucleotides read TGTGCCAGCAGACAATCGGGGGCCCTCGATCAGCCCCAGCATTTT. This gives the protein CASRQSGALDQPQHF.

This sequence joins TRBV7-9 and TRBJ2-2; possible D gene TRBD2, 6 bases. CDR3 length equals 15 residues. The germline V gene has CDR1 SEHNR and CDR2 FQNEAQ (reference sequence). The V and J ends lost 6 bases and 5 bases respectively, with 16 bases between them. CDR3 protein: CASRTDYLRTGELFF. The DNA of the CDR3 is TGTGCCAGCAGGACGGACTATTTGAGGACCGGGGAGCTGTTTTTT.

The chain joins TRBV28 to TRBJ1-1; 8 bases align to TRBD1. Germline V CDR1 and CDR2: MDHEN, SYDVKM. This CDR3 has 15 residues. With V trimmed by 5 bases and J by 6 bases, 11 bases remained unmatched. DNA of the CDR3: TGTGCCAGCAGTCCGAGGACAGGGATTTTCGCTGAAGCTTTCTTT. Its protein is CASSPRTGIFAEAFF.

The chain couples TRBV5-1 to TRBJ2-2; no definite D call. Germline V lookup: CDR1 SGHRS, CDR2 YFSETQ. The V gene lost 4 bases and the J gene lost 0 bases, with 13 bases spanning the gap. The CDR3 runs 16 residues. The CDR3 loop is CASSPYAGSNTGELFF. DNA for the CDR3: TGCGCCAGCAGCCCGTATGCTGGGTCGAACACCGGGGAGCTGTTTTTT.

Here the CDR3 DNA reads TGCAGTGCAGGGGGGGCTAAGCCCCAGCATTTT. Translation gives CSAGGAKPQHF. This sequence joins TRBV20-1 and TRBJ1-5, with D maybe TRBD1 (6 bases). Per the germline V gene, CDR1 is DFQATT and CDR2 is SNEGSKA (reference sequence). The CDR3 covers 11 residues. With 6 bases removed from V and 8 bases from J, the gap between germline ends came to 11 bases.

This clonotype has only a few counts. The chain carries TRBV20-1 and TRBJ2-5, with a tentative D call TRBD2 (5 bases). The CDR3 consists of 12 residues. With 1 base removed from V and 3 bases from J, the gap between germline ends came to 6 bases. The germline V gene has CDR1 DFQATT and CDR2 SNEGSKA (reference sequence). The CDR3 spells CSARVGEETQYF. CDR3 nucleotide sequence: TGCAGTGCTAGAGTCGGGGAAGAGACCCAGTACTTC.

This chain links TRBV7-2 with TRBJ1-2; TRBD1 might be the D (5 bases). V lost 5 bases to trimming and J lost 2 bases, with 15 bases between them. The length of the CDR3 is 15 residues. Germline V gives CDR1 SGHTA, CDR2 FQGNSA. CDR3 in amino acids: CASSQTPGLNYGYTF. CDR3 sequence (DNA): TGTGCCAGCAGCCAAACCCCGGGACTCAACTATGGCTACACCTTC.

The V gene is TRBV7-8, the J gene TRBJ2-1; 10 bases line up with TRBD2. CDR3 length equals 13 residues. Losses at the gene ends were 3 bases for V and 9 bases for J; bases not matched to a gene: 2. Per the germline V gene, CDR1 is SGHVS and CDR2 is FQNEAQ. The CDR3 DNA sequence: TGTGCCAGCAGCTTTAGCGGGAGGTTTGAGCAGTTCTTC. Its translation: CASSFSGRFEQFF.

The chain uses TRBV3-1 and TRBJ2-7; a possible D gene is TRBD1 (5 bases). Germline CDR1 and CDR2: LGHDT and YNNKEL (reference sequence). This CDR3 is 13 amino acids long. Trimming removed 3 bases from V and 4 bases from J, with 10 bases in between. As DNA, the CDR3 is TGTGCCAGCAGCCAGGGCAGGGCGTACGAGCAGTACTTC. This encodes CASSQGRAYEQYF.

The V call is TRBV11-2, the J call TRBJ2-7; 8 bases match TRBD2. J was trimmed by 4 bases and V by 5 bases; bases with no gene match: 16. CDR1 is SGHAT, CDR2 FQNNGV, per germline. CDR3 length equals 17 residues. CDR3 loop: CASSLNRVTGGTYEQYF. The CDR3 region has the DNA TGTGCCAGCAGCCTCAACCGAGTTACGGGGGGGACTTACGAGCAGTACTTC.

The V call is TRBV30, the J call TRBJ1-2, with D perhaps TRBD1 (6 bases). Looked up from germline, CDR1 is GTSNPN and CDR2 is SVGIG (reference sequence). The germline V and J ends were trimmed by 6 bases and 0 bases, with 17 bases remaining between them. There are 15 residues in the CDR3. The CDR3 nucleotides read TGTGCCTGCCAGACAGGCCCTCGAGCTAACTATGGCTACACCTTC. Translation: CACQTGPRANYGYTF.